Following are 29 T cell receptor beta chains from one sample sequenced in a study of naive and memory T cell subsets. Sample treatment: skin biopsy from PPD injection site in Mantoux-positive individual. An oligonucleotide containing a UMI was ligated to the 3' end of TCR cDNA. Ligated cDNA underwent four rounds of PCR with nested alpha and beta constant region primers and SP2. TCRdb analysed the UMI-ligation and nested PCR reads with MiXCR anew, one entry per CDR3 protein. The table records under 25,000 distinct CDR3 sequences, about 6.4% of them present only once. The specimen was skin, collected from a tuberculin skin test site. The source is an adult in good health.

This clonotype was seen repeatedly, ten times or more. CDR3: CSVENAAGLTGELFF. Here the CDR3 DNA reads TGCAGCGTTGAAAATGCAGCTGGGCTGACCGGGGAGCTGTTTTTT. This chain links TRBV29-1 with TRBJ2-2; D unresolved. The CDR3 is 15 amino acids. The germline CDR1 and CDR2 sequences are SQVTM and ANQGSEA. V lost 2 bases and J 5 bases, leaving 15 bases between the germline ends.

Note on this clonotype: A clone one base away is much larger, so this may be a read error. The genes are TRBV7-3 and TRBJ1-1; D not resolved. This CDR3 contains 14 residues. CDR1 is SGHTA, CDR2 FQGTGA, per germline. CDR3 protein: CASSIQPQNTETFF. In nucleotides, the CDR3 is TGTGCCAGCAGCATACAGCCTCAGAACACTGAAACTTTCTTT.

This clonotype was recorded many times. The chain links TRBV7-2 to TRBJ2-2; D not certain. The V gene's germline CDR1 is SGHTA and CDR2 FQGNSA. Trimming cost V 3 bases and J 2 bases, with 4 bases left between them. CDR3 size: 13 residues. CDR3 residues: CASSFLNTGELFF. The CDR3 DNA follows: TGTGCCAGCAGCTTCCTAAACACCGGGGAGCTGTTTTTT.

This clonotype was counted only a few times. The chain links TRBV19 to TRBJ2-5; D possibly uses TRBD1 or TRBD2 (6 bases each). Trimming left V 6 bases short and J 6 bases short, with 14 bases between. This CDR3 has 13 amino acids. CDR1 is LNHDA, CDR2 SQIVND, per germline (reference sequence). CDR3 in DNA: TGTGCCAGTAGAGGAGGGGGTTTGAAGACCCAGTACTTC. It translates to CASRGGGLKTQYF. The full variable domain, completed using reference TRBV19 and TRBJ2-5, is DGGITQSPKYLFRKEGQNVTLSCEQNLNHDAMYWYRQDPGQGLRLIYYSQIVNDFQKGDIAEGYSVSREKKESFPLTVTSAQKNPTAFYLCASRGGGLKTQYFGPGTRLLVL.

This clonotype has ten or more counts. The chain combines TRBV6-6 with TRBJ1-2, with a weak D call TRBD1 (5 bases). CDR3 size: 11 residues. Germline CDR1 is MNHNY and CDR2 is SVGAGI (reference sequence). V was clipped by 2 bases and J by 8 bases, with 6 bases between them. The CDR3 region has the DNA TGTGCCAGCAGTTACGACAGCGGCTACACCTTC. This encodes CASSYDSGYTF.

There are a few counts of this clonotype. The gene calls are TRBV29-1 and TRBJ1-4; TRBD1 is a possible D gene (6 bases). Trimming took 6 bases from V and 7 from J, leaving 15 bases between them. The CDR3 totals 13 residues. Germline V CDR1 and CDR2: SQVTM, ANQGSEA. As DNA, the CDR3 is TGCAGCGTACCTGACGGAGGGGGTGAAAAACTGTTTTTT. Translating it yields CSVPDGGGEKLFF.

The rearrangement joins TRBV6-2 or TRBV6-3 to TRBJ2-7; TRBD2 is a possible D gene (5 bases). V lost 6 bases, J lost 1 base, and 16 bases lay in between. The CDR3 consists of 15 residues. Germline assignment: CDR1 MNHEY and CDR2 SVGEGT. CDR3 protein: CASSHAGPGSYEQYF. CDR3 bases: TGTGCCAGCAGCCATGCAGGACCGGGGTCCTACGAGCAGTACTTC.

This chain joins TRBV19 and TRBJ2-1, with D maybe TRBD1 (5 bases). The CDR3 runs to 15 residues. Trimming removed 3 bases from V and 8 bases from J, with 17 bases in between. Germline CDR1 is LNHDA and CDR2 is SQIVND (reference sequence). The CDR3 here is CASSIGQGRMHEQFF. The DNA for the CDR3 is TGTGCCAGTAGTATCGGTCAGGGCCGAATGCATGAGCAGTTCTTC.

For this clonotype: This sequence may be a read error, since a much larger clone differs from it by one base. This chain connects TRBV28 to TRBJ2-7; tentative D call: TRBD1 (6 bases). Per germline, CDR1 MDHEN and CDR2 SYDVKM. Trimming pared 5 bases from V and 4 bases from J, leaving 18 bases between. This CDR3 is built from 15 residues. For the CDR3, the DNA is TGTGCCAGCAGTGCCTCCGGGACATGGCAATACGAGCAGTACTTC. Its translation: CASSASGTWQYEQYF. Full variable domain (remainder filled in from reference TRBV28 and TRBJ2-7): DVKVTQSSRYLVKRTGEKVFLECVQDMDHENMFWYRQDPGLGLRLIYFSYDVKMKEKGDIPEGYSVSREKKERFSLILESASTNQTSMYLCASSASGTWQYEQYFGPGTRLTVT.

This clonotype was recorded a few times. This chain connects TRBV28 to TRBJ1-2, with D maybe TRBD1 (6 bases). Germline lookup yields CDR1 MDHEN and CDR2 SYDVKM. Between the trimmed V and J ends, which lost 6 bases and 7 bases, there was a span of 21 bases. The CDR3 has 15 amino acids. The DNA of the CDR3 is TGTGCCAGCAGCTCAAGTGGGGGGCGCGCTTCTGGCTACACCTTC. It is translated as CASSSSGGRASGYTF.

This clonotype appeared many times. This chain links TRBV20-1 with TRBJ1-5; 8 bases are a match to TRBD1. Per germline, CDR1 DFQATT and CDR2 SNEGSKA (reference sequence). This CDR3 is 14 amino acids long. Losses at the gene ends were 6 bases for V and 7 bases for J; bases not matched to a gene: 11. The CDR3: CSAPGTGGQQPQHF. The DNA for the CDR3 is TGCAGTGCCCCAGGAACAGGGGGGCAGCAGCCCCAGCATTTT.

This clonotype was detected many times. V gene TRBV7-8 combines with J gene TRBJ2-1, with D tentatively TRBD2 (6 bases). Germline V lookup: CDR1 SGHVS, CDR2 FQNEAQ. The CDR3 is 14 amino acids. The germline V and J ends were trimmed by 5 bases and 8 bases, with 16 bases remaining between them. CDR3 sequence reads: CASSPGTSNDEQFF. CDR3 nucleotide sequence: TGTGCCAGCAGCCCCGGGACTTCGAATGATGAGCAGTTCTTC.

This clonotype was counted ten times or more. The rearrangement joins TRBV12-3 or TRBV12-4 to TRBJ2-7; D is unclear. Deletions cut 5 bases from V and 0 bases from J, with 11 bases between. The CDR3 runs to 14 residues. CDR3 sequence (DNA): TGTGCCAGCAGTCCGCAGCAGAACTCCTACGAGCAGTACTTC. Translated, it gives CASSPQQNSYEQYF.

Ten or more counts support this clonotype. This chain links TRBV6-2 or TRBV6-3 with TRBJ1-5; TRBD1 matches 7 bases. The CDR3 totals 15 residues. The junction had 11 bases not matched to a gene; V was cut back by 6 bases and J by 6 bases. CDR1 MNHEY and CDR2 SVGEGT come from the germline V gene. CDR3 coding DNA: TGTGCCAGCAGAGACGGGACAGCTCGAAGTCAGCCCCAGCATTTT. This encodes CASRDGTARSQPQHF.

By proportion, this clonotype is medium-sized. This sequence joins TRBV6-6 and TRBJ2-7, with 11 bases aligning to TRBD1. V dropped 5 bases and J dropped 4; count of bases not matched to a gene: 7. Germline V gene sequence: CDR1 MNHNY, CDR2 SVGAGI (reference sequence). The CDR3 contains 15 residues. CDR3 bases: TGTGCCAGCAGTAAAGGGACAGGGGGAAAATACGAGCAGTACTTC. Protein product: CASSKGTGGKYEQYF.

A remark on this clonotype: A much larger clone lies one base from this, so it may be a read error. This chain connects TRBV15 to TRBJ2-5; 7 bases match TRBD2. Germline V lookup: CDR1 LNHNV, CDR2 YYDKDF (reference sequence). There are 15 residues in the CDR3. V gave up 6 bases and J gave up 3 bases; unmatched junction bases: 10. CDR3 nucleotide sequence: TGTGCCACCAGAACTTTCCTAGCGGAGGAAGAGACCCAGTACTTC. Protein product: CATRTFLAEEETQYF.

This clonotype has just a few counts. The V gene is TRBV18, the J gene TRBJ2-4; D might be TRBD1 (6 bases). Germline CDR1 is KGHSH and CDR2 is LQKENI. V was shortened by 0 bases and J by 3 bases, with 12 bases between the two germline ends. This CDR3 contains 16 residues. CDR3 DNA sequence: TGTGCCAGCTCACCACCGTCAACAGGGTACAAAAACATTCAGTACTTC. Protein sequence: CASSPPSTGYKNIQYF.

This clonotype showed up many times. This chain links TRBV12-3 or TRBV12-4 with TRBJ2-1; TRBD2 matches 9 bases. V shed 1 base, J shed 7 bases, and the junction held 8 bases outside the gene matches. The CDR3 is made up of 16 amino acids. CDR3 in amino acids: CASSLEAVAGENEQFF. The CDR3 nucleotides are TGTGCCAGCAGTTTAGAGGCGGTAGCGGGAGAAAATGAGCAGTTCTTC.

The sample holds many counts of this clonotype. V gene TRBV12-3 or TRBV12-4 combines with J gene TRBJ1-2, with D perhaps TRBD1 (5 bases). The V gene lost 2 bases and the J gene lost 5 bases, with 12 bases spanning the gap. The CDR3 has 14 residues. Here the CDR3 reads CASSLTRGEYGYTF. The CDR3 DNA reads TGTGCCAGCAGTTTAACTCGGGGGGAGTATGGCTACACCTTC.

The sample holds a few counts of this clonotype. This chain links TRBV20-1 with TRBJ1-2; TRBD1 matches at 7 bases. The CDR3 is 13 residues long. With V trimmed by 3 bases and J by 7 bases, 8 bases remained unmatched. Per the germline V gene, CDR1 is DFQATT and CDR2 is SNEGSKA (reference sequence). CDR3 residues: CSASPTGRGGYTF. The DNA of the CDR3 is TGCAGTGCTAGCCCGACAGGGAGGGGTGGCTACACCTTC.

This clonotype was seen only a few times. This chain links TRBV27 with TRBJ2-7; TRBD1 matches at 8 bases. The trim removed 4 bases at V and 2 bases at J, leaving 7 bases unmatched. Germline CDR1 is MNHEY and CDR2 is SMNVEV (reference sequence). CDR3 length equals 15 residues. The CDR3 DNA reads TGTGCCAGCAGTTCTGGGGACAGGTTGCCCTACGAGCAGTACTTC. Translating it yields CASSSGDRLPYEQYF.

This clonotype has at least ten counts. The genes are TRBV12-3 or TRBV12-4 and TRBJ1-6; D is unresolved. Trimming removed 6 bases at V and 14 bases at J, with 17 bases between. The CDR3 loop spans 13 amino acids. The CDR3 DNA sequence: TGTGCCAGCAGACCCATCCCCTCTCCCACCCTCCACTTT. Amino acids: CASRPIPSPTLHF.

The chain carries TRBV6-2 or TRBV6-3 and TRBJ2-5; 8 bases are shared with TRBD1. V trimming: 4 bases; J trimming: 0 bases; junction bases outside the gene matches: 7. The CDR3 runs to 16 residues. Germline V gives CDR1 MNHEY, CDR2 SVGEGT. The CDR3 coding sequence is TGTGCCAGCAGTTCCAGACAGGGGCGGTACCAAGAGACCCAGTACTTC. This gives the protein CASSSRQGRYQETQYF.

V and J are TRBV6-5 and TRBJ1-3, with D possibly matching TRBD1 (5 bases). V shed 0 bases and J shed 3 bases, with 12 bases lying between them. The length of the CDR3 is 16 residues. Per germline, CDR1 MNHEY and CDR2 SVGAGI. The CDR3 here is CASSYSRDGVGNTIYF. CDR3 DNA: TGTGCCAGCAGTTACTCGAGGGACGGAGTTGGAAACACCATATATTTT.

This clonotype has just a few counts. Its ends do not fully match the called genes, so a read error is possible. The chain recombines TRBV7-9 with TRBJ1-2; 7 bases line up with TRBD1. The germline V gene encodes CDR1 SEHNR and CDR2 FQNEAQ (reference sequence). The CDR3 is 11 residues long. In DNA form, the CDR3 reads TGTGCCAGCAGCTTAGGACAGGGCTGCACCTTC. It is translated as CASSLGQGCTF.

There are many counts of this clonotype. This chain joins TRBV5-6 and TRBJ2-2; D is perhaps TRBD2 (6 bases). Germline V gene sequence: CDR1 SGHDT, CDR2 YYEEEE. This CDR3 comprises 15 residues. V gave up 3 bases and J gave up 2 bases, with 11 bases separating them. Written as DNA, the CDR3 is TGTGCCAGCAGCTCATGGGACTTCAACACCGGGGAGCTGTTTTTT. Its protein product is CASSSWDFNTGELFF.

This clonotype was found many times. The rearrangement joins TRBV2 to TRBJ1-6; no reliable D call. V lost 1 base and J 4 bases, leaving 5 bases between the germline ends. The CDR3 loop spans 14 amino acids. Germline V lookup: CDR1 SNHLY, CDR2 FYNNEI. The CDR3 nucleotides read TGTGCCAGCAGTGAAGGCAGATATAATTCACCCCTCCACTTT. It codes for CASSEGRYNSPLHF.

About this clonotype: A read error may account for a junction end that differs from germline. This chain connects TRBV6-6 to TRBJ2-2, with D maybe TRBD2 (5 bases). Germline V gene sequence: CDR1 MNHNY, CDR2 SVGAGI (reference sequence). CDR3 length: 16 residues. Here the CDR3 DNA reads TGTGCCAGCAGTTATCAGACTGGAGCGAACACCGGGGAGCTGGTTTTT. Translated, it gives CASSYQTGANTGELVF.

In this sample, this clonotype turned up many times. The chain couples TRBV3-1 to TRBJ2-5; 7 bases line up with TRBD1. The CDR3 extends over 17 amino acids. CDR1 and CDR2 (germline): LGHDT, YNNKEL (reference sequence). The V gene end was trimmed by 0 bases and the J gene end by 2 bases; junction bases not matched to a gene: 9. This chain's CDR3 is CASSQDVELTGQETQYF. For the CDR3, the DNA is TGTGCCAGCAGCCAAGACGTGGAGCTGACAGGGCAAGAGACCCAGTACTTC.